This TCR beta chain is drawn from a study of Graves' ophthalmopathy and Graves' hyperthyroidism (dated by TCRdb to the late 2010s). For the study in its entirety: Peripheral blood was collected at initial diagnosis, prior to any treatment. The study used TCR beta repertoire signatures to distinguish Graves' ophthalmopathy from Graves' hyperthyroidism and to predict progression to ophthalmopathy. In total, 135 blood samples were TCR-sequenced: roughly 45 ophthalmopathy, under 80 hyperthyroidism and approximately 17 hyperthyroidism-to-ophthalmopathy patients. To explore V-J signatures that distinguish ophthalmopathy from hyperthyroidism, a discovery set of around 100 patients was enrolled, made up of 43 with ophthalmopathy and fewer than 60 with stable hyperthyroidism. For independent validation, a separate cohort was made up of approximately 18 hyperthyroidism patients plus 17 patients who later progressed from hyperthyroidism to ophthalmopathy. In about six hyperthyroidism patients, the T-cell repertoires found in thyroid tissue were compared with those found in blood. Following sample collection, hyperthyroidism patients were given methimazole at a starting dose of 30 mg daily, and ophthalmopathy patients were given high-dose intravenous methylprednisolone. The 100 discovery patients were randomly split 7:3 into training and test sets.

Overall results and qualifications from the work: Ophthalmopathy was separated from stable hyperthyroidism by the 13-signature model with about 90% sensitivity and around 81% specificity in cross-validation and with 80%/75% in the test set. Sample size was not predetermined statistically, and investigators were not blinded to group allocation. In validation, the model predicted ophthalmopathy progression with 55% to 71% sensitivity and 72.22% specificity; 12 predicted patients were CT-confirmed with GO in a median of 6.5 months. Most expanded thyroid clonotypes with a frequency above 0.001 also appeared in blood, which suggests that blood repertoires may reflect the immune response in the thyroid.

TCR beta CDR3 regions were amplified from RNA transcripts for repertoire sequencing. HTBI primers and the Qiagen OneStep RT-PCR kit were used in a first-round RT-PCR, which was followed by a second-round multiplex PCR, size selection and purification. Sequencing of the libraries was carried out on an Illumina HiSeq2000 in paired-end mode with 100 bp reads. Regarding the original processing steps: SOAPnuke was used to process the reads, removing any read that contained adapters or uncalled bases, had a mean Phred below 15, or lacked an exact match to the constant primer or identifier. COPE v1.2.5 was used to merge the high-quality paired reads. Each unique nucleotide sequence was defined as a clonotype, and clonotypes were aligned to IMGT TRB V, D and J references with MiTCR v1.1. Only V-J combinations with frequency above 0.0001 were analysed, covering 99% to 99.2% of repertoires. For each V-J combination, a TCR clonal expansion and chaos score was defined as F50 clonal expansion divided by the chaos observed in the TCRdist matrix. Features were reduced by Welch's t-statistics and random forest to approximately 12 V-J combinations, which fed a naive Bayes classifier. The similarity between thyroid and blood repertoires was quantified using the Morisita-Horn index. The public reads were reprocessed in TCRdb via fastp at Q25 and MiXCR, keeping in-frame beta chains. All rows with the same CDR3 protein become a single entry with the most common DNA and genes. The V and J calls were not made by the authors but by TCRdb's processing. The table for this sample lists fewer than 250,000 distinct CDR3 sequences; under 30% of them were counted only once. The ten biggest clones cover around 10% of the sample.

This clonotype appeared many times. Its antigen remains undetermined. Base qualities were left out, and no much larger clone turns up one base away. The CDR3 spans 12 residues, from the cysteine through the phenylalanine. CDR3 DNA only is kept here, 36 bases in frame from base 1. A distance of 13 bases separates the germline ends of V and J, which lose 6 bases and 8 bases respectively. According to the germline V gene, CDR1 reads MGHDK and CDR2 reads SYGVNS. The ophthalmopathy patients had moderately to severely active disease, with a Clinical Activity Score of 3 or higher, a NOSPECS grade of 4 or higher, and a disease duration of less than 3 months. Patients were excluded if they had other autoimmune diseases, uncontrolled infections, pregnancy or lactation. Diagnosis relied on clinical symptoms, serum thyroxine, TRAb, thyroid ultrasound and orbital computed tomography. PBMCs were isolated from 10 ml of fresh peripheral blood by Ficoll-Paque density gradient centrifugation. Total RNA was extracted with Trizol reagent and quality-checked on an Agilent 2100 Bioanalyzer.

The TCR comes from a man aged 45 to 65 with Graves' ophthalmopathy. Donor details come from another sample of the same person, matched by shared clones. The V and J segments used are TRBV25-1 and TRBJ1-2, with the D segment identity uncertain. Sequences were obtained from peripheral blood. The nucleotide sequence reads TGTGCCAGCAGGGTGGAAGGTGGAGGCTACACCTTC. Its translation reads: CASRVEGGGYTF.